Listed here are 7 T cell receptor beta chains from one sample, sequenced in a study of blood T cell repertoires in COVID-19 (dated by TCRdb to between 2020 and 2021). Library generation was performed with the immunoSEQ multiplex PCR assay. Here the immuneACCESS table is served through TCRdb, limited to in-frame sequences with V and J called. Missing clones are a known gap in these copies; in checked studies unresolved V genes cover under half, and the rest lacks a known reason. Counted in this sample were around 250,000 clones; about 80% of them appeared once. The ten biggest clones cover 1.9% of the sample. Sample: peripheral blood. Receptors originate from a man in his thirties or forties who had recovered from COVID-19.

V and J are TRBV18 and TRBJ2-5; the match to TRBD1 covers 8 bases. V shed 5 bases and J 5 bases; nucleotides not matched to a gene: 7. CDR1 is KGHSH, CDR2 LQKENI, per germline. This CDR3 is 14 amino acids long. The CDR3 DNA reads as TGTGCCAGCTCAACCCCAGGGGGCGTGGAGACCCAGTACTTC. Its protein product is CASSTPGGVETQYF.

This chain connects TRBV9 to TRBJ2-2, with D possibly being TRBD2 (6 bases). The V gene lost 3 bases and the J gene lost 4 bases, with 10 bases spanning the gap. Germline CDR1 SGDLS, CDR2 YYNGEE. CDR3 size: 14 residues. DNA for the CDR3: TGTGCCAGCAGCGCCGGGGGATTCACCGGGGAGCTGTTTTTT. It encodes CASSAGGFTGELFF. Using reference TRBV9 and TRBJ2-2 for the parts outside the CDR3, the full variable domain is DSGVTQTPKHLITATGQRVTLRCSPRSGDLSVYWYQQSLDQGLQFLIQYYNGEERAKGNILERFSAQQFPDLHSELNLSSLELGDSALYFCASSAGGFTGELFFGEGSRLTVL.

The V call is TRBV6-1, the J call TRBJ1-6; TRBD1 is a possible D gene (6 bases). Trimming left V 2 bases short and J 10 bases short, with 12 bases between. The CDR3 has 14 residues. The germline CDR1 and CDR2 sequences are MNHNS and SASEGT. Here the CDR3 DNA reads TGTGCCAGCAGTGAATGGGGGGGCGAGTCACCCCTCCACTTT. Its translation: CASSEWGGESPLHF.

This sequence joins TRBV6-5 and TRBJ2-3; no firm D call. Germline values: CDR1 MNHEY, CDR2 SVGAGI. With 7 bases removed from V and 6 bases from J, the gap between germline ends came to 11 bases. The CDR3 loop spans 12 amino acids. CDR3 sequence (DNA): TGTGCCAGCAATGCCAGGTGGGATACGCAGTATTTT. Translated: CASNARWDTQYF.

The chain links TRBV5-1 to TRBJ2-7, with TRBD2 matching 11 bases. The CDR3 extends over 15 amino acids. The V gene end was trimmed by 5 bases and the J gene end by 4 bases; junction bases not matched to a gene: 8. Germline V lookup: CDR1 SGHRS, CDR2 YFSETQ. CDR3: CASRETSGASYEQYF. The DNA of the CDR3 is TGCGCCAGCAGAGAGACTAGCGGGGCCTCATACGAGCAGTACTTC.

The chain carries TRBV18 and TRBJ2-5; 7 positions agree with TRBD1. Germline loops: CDR1 KGHSH, CDR2 LQKENI. The CDR3 runs 18 residues. With 3 bases clipped from V and 4 bases from J, the junction kept 17 bases outside the gene matches. CDR3 sequence reads: CASSPNPVGGITGETQYF. The CDR3 DNA reads TGTGCCAGCTCACCCAACCCGGTAGGGGGCATTACTGGAGAGACCCAGTACTTC.

This clone was counted between two and nine times. The chain combines TRBV5-1 with TRBJ1-1; D gene uncertain. V lost 0 bases, J lost 6 bases, and 15 bases lay in between. The CDR3 sequence is 15 residues long. Germline assignment: CDR1 SGHRS and CDR2 YFSETQ. The CDR3 DNA sequence: TGCGCCAGCAGCTTGGATGGTAGGAGGTCAGCTGAAGCTTTCTTT. Amino acid sequence: CASSLDGRRSAEAFF.